The rows below give T cell receptor beta chains drawn from one sample of a study of OX40 agonist ivuxolimab in advanced cancers. Assay used: immunoSEQ multiplex PCR; TCRdb lists only in-frame clones, some missing. The sample has roughly 21,000 clones, 85% to 90% seen once. Sample: CD4+ or CD8+ T cells sorted from blood, taken in a trial of the OX40 agonist ivuxolimab. These receptors originate from an adult with an advanced solid tumor such as melanoma, head and neck, liver or kidney cancer. The CDR3 runs from the conserved cysteine through the conserved F or W. D genes are given only for firm matches. Size is omitted from some rows. Given values are once, few, many or a class for expanded clones.

17 NA TRBJ1-2 TRBV21-1 NA CASSKAPRFCGVSGYTF TGTGCCAGCAGCAAAGCCCCTCGGTTTTGTGGGGTAAGTGGCTACACCTTC
13 NA TRBJ1-2 TRBV13 NA CASSLEGDYGYTF TGTGCCAGCAGCTTAGAGGGGGACTATGGCTACACCTTC
15 NA TRBJ1-2 TRBV19 NA CATRPQDRPNYGYTF TGTGCCACTCGCCCTCAGGACAGACCCAACTATGGCTACACCTTC
13 NA TRBJ2-5 TRBV5-6 NA CASSSRQAETQYF TGTGCCAGCAGCTCAAGACAGGCAGAGACCCAGTACTTC
13 NA TRBJ1-2 TRBV14 TRBD1 CASSQDRGYGYTF TGTGCCAGCAGCCAAGACAGGGGGTATGGCTACACCTTC
15 NA TRBJ1-5 TRBV9 NA CASSVGPGTNQPQHF TGTGCCAGCAGCGTAGGGCCAGGGACTAATCAGCCCCAGCATTTT
18 once TRBJ2-7 TRBV4-1 TRBD2 CASSPDFLAGAPGNEQYF TGCGCCAGCAGCCCAGATTTTCTAGCGGGAGCTCCCGGGAACGAGCAGTACTTC
15 NA TRBJ2-1 TRBV4-1 TRBD2 CASSRSLAGYNEQFF TGCGCCAGCAGCCGGAGTCTAGCGGGTTACAATGAGCAGTTCTTC
15 NA TRBJ2-1 TRBV19 NA CASSISHFTQNEQFF TGTGCCAGTAGTATAAGCCATTTCACGCAGAATGAGCAGTTCTTC
14 NA TRBJ2-1 TRBV11-3 TRBD2 CASSPGGEADEQFF TGTGCCAGCAGCCCCGGGGGGGAGGCCGATGAGCAGTTCTTC
13 NA TRBJ2-2 TRBV15 NA CATSRDFRGELFF TGTGCCACCAGCAGAGACTTTAGAGGGGAGCTGTTTTTT
17 NA TRBJ2-1 TRBV5-1 NA CASSLSAGDPSYNEQFF TGCGCCAGCAGCTTATCGGCAGGGGACCCCTCCTACAATGAGCAGTTCTTC
15 once TRBJ2-5 TRBV5-6 NA CASSFLVGRKETQYF TGTGCCAGCAGCTTCTTAGTAGGTCGGAAAGAGACCCAGTACTTC
14 NA TRBJ2-7 TRBV9 NA CASSAGWSSYEQYF TGTGCCAGCAGCGCGGGCTGGTCCAGCTACGAGCAGTACTTC